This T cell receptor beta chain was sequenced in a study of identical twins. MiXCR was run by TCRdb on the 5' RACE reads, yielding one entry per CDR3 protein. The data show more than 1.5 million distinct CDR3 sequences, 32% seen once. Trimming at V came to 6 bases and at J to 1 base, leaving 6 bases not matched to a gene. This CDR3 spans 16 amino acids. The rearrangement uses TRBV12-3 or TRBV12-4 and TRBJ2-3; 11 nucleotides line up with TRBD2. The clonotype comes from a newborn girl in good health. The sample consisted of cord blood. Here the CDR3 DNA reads TGTGCCAGCAGGTTACTAGCGGGGGAAGGCACAGATACGCAGTATTTT. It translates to CASRLLAGEGTDTQYF.